This TCR beta chain comes out of a study of PD-L1 blockade in urothelial cancer. Across the study: Investigators checked blood 3 weeks (second dose) and 6 weeks after treatment start.

The repertoire was sequenced with immunoSEQ multiplex PCR; TCRdb's copy has only in-frame clones and lacks some. Found here are some 65,000 clones, 81% of them singletons; the top ten hold about 2.9%. Time point defined: pretreatment peripheral blood. V was cut by 0 bases and J by 5 bases, with 11 bases left in between. Germline CDR1 reads SGHRS; CDR2 reads YFSETQ. This CDR3 is 15 amino acids long. The input for sequencing was PBMCs, taken around atezolizumab (anti-PD-L1) treatment. The V and J genes are TRBV5-1 and TRBJ2-2; tentative D call: TRBD2 (6 bases). The sequence came from a man between 65 and 85 years old with urothelial cancer. CDR3 loop: CASSLAGSGTGELFF. In DNA form, the CDR3 reads TGCGCCAGCAGCTTGGCCGGGAGCGGGACCGGGGAGCTGTTTTTT.